One and the same sample provided the 16 T cell receptor beta chains below, sequenced in a study of cytomegalovirus exposure and HLA in healthy donors. The primer mix had 60 Vbeta and 13 Jbeta primers. Repertoires were generated with immunoSEQ multiplex PCR, while TCRdb's copy carries only in-frame clones and drops some. This table lists 170,000 or so clones. The sequenced material came from PBMCs. These receptors came from a man aged 25 to 45 in good health and CMV-seronegative.

The V and J genes are TRBV7-8 and TRBJ2-7; the match to TRBD1 covers 10 bases. The CDR3 contains 17 residues. The germline V gene encodes CDR1 SGHVS and CDR2 FQNEAQ. The J segment lost 6 bases and the V segment lost 3 bases, leaving 14 bases of the junction unmatched. This CDR3 reads CASSFLGGPGQGGEQYF. The CDR3 DNA reads as TGTGCCAGCAGCTTTCTAGGGGGCCCCGGACAGGGGGGCGAGCAGTACTTC.

This sequence joins TRBV10-3 and TRBJ1-3; no firm D call. Germline CDR1 and CDR2: ENHRY and SYGVKD. CDR3 length: 14 amino acids. V lost 4 bases and J 2 bases, leaving 9 bases between the germline ends. The CDR3 here is CAISGVVTGNTIYF. Written as DNA, the CDR3 is TGTGCCATCAGTGGAGTAGTAACTGGAAACACCATATATTTT.

The rearrangement links TRBV18 to TRBJ2-5; TRBD1 matches 7 bases. V lost 2 bases, J lost 5 bases, and 2 bases stayed unmatched. Germline loops: CDR1 KGHSH, CDR2 LQKENI. This CDR3 spans 13 amino acids. This CDR3 is CASSPRGLETQYF. As DNA, the CDR3 is TGTGCCAGCTCACCAAGGGGGCTGGAGACCCAGTACTTC. Filled out from reference TRBV18 and TRBJ2-5, the complete variable domain reads NAGVMQNPRHLVRRRGQEARLRCSPMKGHSHVYWYRQLPEEGLKFMVYLQKENIIDESGMPKERFSAEFPKEGPSILRIQQVVRGDSAAYFCASSPRGLETQYFGPGTRLLVL.

The J gene is TRBJ2-5, the V gene TRBV15, with D perhaps matching TRBD2 (6 bases). The DNA end is more similar to TRBJ2-7, so the J call may be wrong. In germline, CDR1 is LNHNV, CDR2 YYDKDF (reference sequence). There are 15 residues in the CDR3. The CDR3 loop is CATSKAWTGADEQYF. CDR3 DNA: TGTGCCACCAGCAAAGCCTGGACGGGAGCGGACGAGCAGTACTTC.

Points on this clone: The junction differs from germline at one of its ends, possibly a read error. V is TRBV5-1 and J is TRBJ1-2; 7 bases are a match to TRBD1. CDR3 length: 13 residues. Germline lookup yields CDR1 SGHRS and CDR2 YFSETQ. CDR3 sequence: CASSGQTNYGYAF. In nucleotides, the CDR3 is TGCGCCAGCTCGGGACAGACGAACTATGGCTACGCCTTC.

The chain carries TRBV25-1 and TRBJ1-2; D call uncertain. This CDR3 region has 12 residues. The germline V gene has CDR1 MGHDK and CDR2 SYGVNS. The V end was cut by 0 bases, the J end by 7 bases, with 6 bases between. In DNA form, the CDR3 reads TGTGCCAGCAGTGAATATTCATTTGGCTACACCTTC. Translation: CASSEYSFGYTF.

The chain is built from TRBV29-1 and TRBJ2-1, with 7 bases matching TRBD1. In germline, CDR1 is SQVTM, CDR2 ANQGSEA. Unmatched junction bases numbered 10, after V lost 7 bases and J lost 1 base. The CDR3 loop spans 15 amino acids. DNA of the CDR3: TGCAGCGCTCACAGGGGATCCGGGTCCTACAATGAGCAGTTCTTC. This encodes CSAHRGSGSYNEQFF.

The chain combines TRBV10-3 with TRBJ2-5; TRBD2 matches 12 bases. CDR3 length equals 12 residues. With V trimmed by 5 bases and J by 13 bases, 5 bases remained unmatched. CDR1 and CDR2 from the germline V gene are ENHRY and SYGVKD. For the CDR3, the DNA is TGTGCCATCAGTCCGACTAGCGGGAGTTTGTACTTC. Translating it yields CAISPTSGSLYF.

Comment on this clone: An end of the junction differs from the germline gene, which may be a read error. The chain recombines TRBV5-1 with TRBJ1-1; D unclear. The CDR3 length is 14 residues. Germline V gives CDR1 SGHRS, CDR2 YFSETQ. The DNA of the CDR3 is TGCGCCAGCAGCTTGGCCCTAGGTGTTGACGGTCCTGTTTTT. Protein product: CASSLALGVDGPVF.

Points on this clone: Other nucleotide sequences from this sample produce the same CDR3. This chain connects TRBV6-4 to TRBJ2-1; 7 nucleotides align to TRBD2. Trimming removed 0 bases from V and 0 bases from J; junction bases left unmatched: 5. The CDR3 contains 17 residues. Germline-derived CDR1 and CDR2 are MRHNA and SNTAGT. Here the CDR3 DNA reads TGTGCCAGCAGTGACTCCCTAGCGGTAAGCTCCTACAATGAGCAGTTCTTC. Protein product: CASSDSLAVSSYNEQFF.

The chain has TRBV19 and TRBJ1-2; weak D call: TRBD1 (6 bases). Germline V gives CDR1 LNHDA, CDR2 SQIVND (reference sequence). V lost 9 bases to trimming and J lost 0 bases, with 11 bases between them. This CDR3 has 13 residues. The CDR3 sequence is CARWTAPNYGYTF. The CDR3 DNA reads TGTGCCAGATGGACAGCCCCTAACTATGGCTACACCTTC.

The chain uses TRBV29-1 and TRBJ2-1; D may be TRBD1 (6 bases). Germline CDR1 is SQVTM and CDR2 is ANQGSEA. V was shortened by 7 bases and J by 2 bases, with 18 bases between the two germline ends. The CDR3 has 15 residues. This CDR3 is CSAPELRGAYNEQFF. The CDR3 bases are TGCAGCGCACCGGAACTCAGGGGAGCCTACAATGAGCAGTTCTTC.

The chain is built from TRBV6-5 and TRBJ2-6, with TRBD1 matching 7 bases. The germline CDR1 and CDR2 sequences are MNHEY and SVGAGI. This CDR3 contains 16 residues. Germline trimming cut 0 bases from V and 2 bases from J; bases unmatched to any gene: 1. The CDR3 DNA sequence: TGTGCCAGCAGTTACTCGACAGGGACTGGGGCCAACGTCCTGACTTTC. This gives the protein CASSYSTGTGANVLTF.

The V gene is TRBV4-2, the J gene TRBJ2-5; 9 bases map to TRBD2. Near its end, the DNA agrees better with TRBJ2-7, so the J call may be wrong. Germline CDR1 LGHNA, CDR2 YNFKEQ. This CDR3 is 15 amino acids long. The CDR3 DNA is TGTGCCAGCAGCCAAGTCGCGGGAGGGGCCTACGAGCAGTACTTC. As protein: CASSQVAGGAYEQYF.

The chain links TRBV9 to TRBJ1-1; 12 bases agree with TRBD1. The CDR3 consists of 18 residues. From germline, CDR1 is SGDLS and CDR2 YYNGEE. Unmatched junction bases numbered 10, after V lost 3 bases and J lost 1 base. The CDR3 protein is CASSASGTGGQRNTEAFF. DNA for the CDR3: TGTGCCAGCAGCGCCTCCGGGACAGGGGGCCAGAGGAACACTGAAGCTTTCTTT.

V gene TRBV6-1 combines with J gene TRBJ2-1; 7 positions match TRBD2. V was clipped by 6 bases and J by 8 bases; unmatched bases: 13. CDR3 size: 15 residues. Germline V lookup: CDR1 MNHNS, CDR2 SASEGT. CDR3 sequence: CASRGRTSRRDEQFF. CDR3 DNA sequence: TGTGCCAGCAGAGGTCGGACTAGTAGGAGAGATGAGCAGTTCTTC.